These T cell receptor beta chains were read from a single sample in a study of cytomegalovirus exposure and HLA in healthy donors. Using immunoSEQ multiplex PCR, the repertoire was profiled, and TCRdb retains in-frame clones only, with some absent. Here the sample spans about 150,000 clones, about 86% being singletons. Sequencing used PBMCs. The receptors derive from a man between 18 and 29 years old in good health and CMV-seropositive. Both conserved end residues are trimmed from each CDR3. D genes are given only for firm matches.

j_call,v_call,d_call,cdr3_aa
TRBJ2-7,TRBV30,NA,AWSRGYEQY
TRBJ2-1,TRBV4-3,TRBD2,ASSQRRGGYNEQF
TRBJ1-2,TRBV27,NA,ASSLLAGHNYGYT
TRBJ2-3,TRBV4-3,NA,ASSQASSASTDTQY
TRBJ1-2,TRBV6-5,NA,ATSKGVNYGYT
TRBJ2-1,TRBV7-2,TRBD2,ASSLGGLAGVNEQF
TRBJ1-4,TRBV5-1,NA,ASSSGQTLTNEKLF
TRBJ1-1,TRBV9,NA,ASSPTVAREAF
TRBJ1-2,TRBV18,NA,ASSHSQTNYGYT
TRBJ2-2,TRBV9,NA,ASSPVSGELF
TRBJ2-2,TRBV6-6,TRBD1,ASRPGQGAAGELF
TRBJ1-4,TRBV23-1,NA,ASSHRGGLKDEKLF
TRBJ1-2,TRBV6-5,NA,ASSYSGGGGGYT
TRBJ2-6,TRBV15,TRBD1,ATSRVRDRGLGANVLT
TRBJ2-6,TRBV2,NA,ASSKQGSGANVLT
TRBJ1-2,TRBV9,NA,ASSPGDYGYT
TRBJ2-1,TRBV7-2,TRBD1,ASSFRDRSSYNEQF
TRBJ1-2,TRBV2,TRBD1,AAAKTKEDREYT
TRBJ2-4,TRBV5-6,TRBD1,ASTITGGFQY
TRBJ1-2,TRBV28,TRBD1,ASRQGGGYT
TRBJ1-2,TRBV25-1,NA,ASSDPTGGGYT
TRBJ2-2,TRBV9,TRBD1,ASSGPGTGGINTGELF
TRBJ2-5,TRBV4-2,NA,ASSHSQETQY
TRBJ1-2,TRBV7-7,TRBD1,ASSSDRAWDGYT
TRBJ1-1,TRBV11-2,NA,ASSLIPLERF
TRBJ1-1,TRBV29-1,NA,SVPDSLNTEAF
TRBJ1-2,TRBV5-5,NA,ASSLQGLLGGYT
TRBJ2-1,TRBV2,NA,ASSYHPSSYNEQF
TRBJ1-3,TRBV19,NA,ASSAATDSSGNTIY
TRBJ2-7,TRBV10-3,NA,AISETQVHEQY
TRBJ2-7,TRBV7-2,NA,ASSSSVGGYEQY
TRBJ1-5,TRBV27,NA,ASSFRENQPQH
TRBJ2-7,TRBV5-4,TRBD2,ASSRPGSGSLYEQY
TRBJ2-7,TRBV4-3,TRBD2,ASSPRLAGAHEQY
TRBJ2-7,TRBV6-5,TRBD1,ASSLGQGTYEQY
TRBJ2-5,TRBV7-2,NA,ASSFSETQY
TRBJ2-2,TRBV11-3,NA,ASSLGTVWAGRTTGELF
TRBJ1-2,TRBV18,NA,ASSPVASINYGYT
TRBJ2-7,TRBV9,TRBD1,ASSVGGDRVYEQY
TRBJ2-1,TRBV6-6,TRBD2,ASGREGSYNEQF
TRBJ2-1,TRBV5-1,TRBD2,ASSLTSTYEQF
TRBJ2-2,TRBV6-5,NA,ASSYVAQPNTGELF
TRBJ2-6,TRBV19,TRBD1,ASKNEGAGSGANVLT
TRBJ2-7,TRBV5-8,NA,ASSFRVRGYEQY
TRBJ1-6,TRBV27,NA,ASTPTVSYNSPLH
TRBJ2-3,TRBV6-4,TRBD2,ASSSSTSGGTDTQY